Listed below are T cell receptor beta chains from one sample, sequenced in a study of T cell responses to AZD1222 COVID-19 vaccine. Profiled with immunoSEQ multiplex PCR; TCRdb holds only in-frame clones, not every one. The sample has around 83,000 clones, 75% to 95% seen once. Sample: peripheral blood, taken 28 days after the second AZD1222 dose. These receptors were obtained from an adult who received the AZD1222 COVID-19 vaccine. CDR3s include the opening cysteine and the closing phenylalanine or tryptophan. The order of the fields is clone size, D gene, V gene, J gene, CDR3 DNA, CDR3 protein. D genes are given only for firm matches. Size is omitted from some rows. Given values are once, few, many or a class for expanded clones.

clone size: -; D gene: -; V gene: TRBV7-9; J gene: TRBJ2-7; CDR3 DNA: TGTGCCAGCAGCTTCGCCCTGGGGGAGCAGTACTTC; CDR3 protein: CASSFALGEQYF
clone size: -; D gene: -; V gene: TRBV7-6; J gene: TRBJ2-7; CDR3 DNA: TGTGCCAGCAGCTTAAGAGAAGGGACGCGAAACCCCTACGAGCAGTACTTC; CDR3 protein: CASSLREGTRNPYEQYF
clone size: -; D gene: -; V gene: TRBV6-6; J gene: TRBJ2-7; CDR3 DNA: TGTGCCAGCAGTTACTTCGGGAGCTCCTACGAGCAGTACTTC; CDR3 protein: CASSYFGSSYEQYF
clone size: -; D gene: TRBD1; V gene: TRBV9; J gene: TRBJ2-2; CDR3 DNA: TGTGCCAGCAGCGCCCTCGCGATGGGACAGGCGAACACCGGGGAGCTGTTTTTT; CDR3 protein: CASSALAMGQANTGELFF
clone size: few; D gene: -; V gene: TRBV19; J gene: TRBJ1-2; CDR3 DNA: TGTGCCAGTAGTATCGAGGGAATAGGTGATGGCTACACCTTC; CDR3 protein: CASSIEGIGDGYTF
clone size: -; D gene: TRBD2; V gene: TRBV3-1/TRBV3-2; J gene: TRBJ2-2; CDR3 DNA: TGTGCCAGCAGCCAAGTCACGGGGACTAGCGGGGAGGCGAACACCGGGGAGCTGTTTTTT; CDR3 protein: CASSQVTGTSGEANTGELFF
clone size: -; D gene: -; V gene: TRBV14; J gene: TRBJ1-2; CDR3 DNA: TGTGCCAGCAGCCAAGATAGGGCGCCATTGTTTTCGACCGGGGACTATGGCTACACCTTC; CDR3 protein: CASSQDRAPLFSTGDYGYTF
clone size: -; D gene: -; V gene: TRBV25-1; J gene: TRBJ1-2; CDR3 DNA: TGTGCCAGCAGTGAAGGGCAAGGCTACACCTTC; CDR3 protein: CASSEGQGYTF
clone size: -; D gene: TRBD1; V gene: TRBV5-6; J gene: TRBJ1-1; CDR3 DNA: TGTGCCAGCAGACGACAGGGGGGCGGTGAAGCTTTCTTT; CDR3 protein: CASRRQGGGEAFF
clone size: once; D gene: TRBD1; V gene: TRBV30; J gene: TRBJ1-1; CDR3 DNA: TGTGCCTGGGGCGACAGGGGTTTCGAAGCTTTCTTT; CDR3 protein: CAWGDRGFEAFF
clone size: -; D gene: TRBD1; V gene: TRBV7-9; J gene: TRBJ2-2; CDR3 DNA: TGTGCCAGCAGCTTACCGGGACAGCCGAACACCGGGGAGCTGTTTTTT; CDR3 protein: CASSLPGQPNTGELFF
clone size: -; D gene: -; V gene: TRBV5-4; J gene: TRBJ1-5; CDR3 DNA: TGTGCCAGCTCCTCGGGGGGCGCGGATCAGCCCCAGCATTTT; CDR3 protein: CASSSGGADQPQHF
clone size: -; D gene: TRBD1; V gene: TRBV11-1; J gene: TRBJ2-1; CDR3 DNA: TGTGCCAGCAGCTTTAGCAGGGGGAGCAATGAGCAGTTCTTC; CDR3 protein: CASSFSRGSNEQFF
clone size: -; D gene: -; V gene: TRBV12-2; J gene: TRBJ1-5; CDR3 DNA: TGTGCAAGTCGTGGCCGATTTCAGGGGGCGGAAAATCAGCCCCAGCATTTT; CDR3 protein: CASRGRFQGAENQPQHF
clone size: -; D gene: TRBD1; V gene: TRBV7-9; J gene: TRBJ1-6; CDR3 DNA: TGTGCCAGCAGCTCCTCCCAGACAGGGGGCAATTCACCCCTCCACTTT; CDR3 protein: CASSSSQTGGNSPLHF
clone size: -; D gene: -; V gene: TRBV6-5; J gene: TRBJ2-7; CDR3 DNA: TGTGCCAGCAGTTACTCACCGATGTACGAGCAGTACTTC; CDR3 protein: CASSYSPMYEQYF
clone size: -; D gene: -; V gene: TRBV28; J gene: TRBJ1-5; CDR3 DNA: TGTGCCAGCACTGATACAGGGCCCAATCAGCCCCAGCATTTT; CDR3 protein: CASTDTGPNQPQHF
clone size: -; D gene: -; V gene: TRBV5-1; J gene: TRBJ2-7; CDR3 DNA: TGCGCCAGCAGCCCTACGACGGTTACCTACGAGCAGTACTTC; CDR3 protein: CASSPTTVTYEQYF
clone size: -; D gene: TRBD2; V gene: TRBV3-1/TRBV3-2; J gene: TRBJ2-3; CDR3 DNA: TGTGCCAGCAGCCAAGGATGGGGGACTAGCGCTCACGATACGCAGTATTTT; CDR3 protein: CASSQGWGTSAHDTQYF
clone size: -; D gene: -; V gene: TRBV11-2; J gene: TRBJ1-2; CDR3 DNA: TGTGCCAGCAGCCCCGTTGGGACGTCATCTAACTATGGCTACACCTTC; CDR3 protein: CASSPVGTSSNYGYTF
clone size: -; D gene: TRBD1; V gene: TRBV2; J gene: TRBJ1-5; CDR3 DNA: TGTGCCAGCAGGGGGACAGTCCCCAATCAGCCCCAGCATTTT; CDR3 protein: CASRGTVPNQPQHF
clone size: -; D gene: -; V gene: TRBV5-1; J gene: TRBJ2-3; CDR3 DNA: TGCGCCAGCAGCTTGGCCCAGGGGCCAAGCACAGATACGCAGTATTTT; CDR3 protein: CASSLAQGPSTDTQYF
clone size: -; D gene: -; V gene: TRBV28; J gene: TRBJ1-1; CDR3 DNA: TGTGCCAGCAGGTTCGAAAACACTGAAGCTTTCTTT; CDR3 protein: CASRFENTEAFF
clone size: -; D gene: TRBD1; V gene: TRBV6-5; J gene: TRBJ1-1; CDR3 DNA: TGTGCCAGCAGGGACAGGGATATCACTGAAGCTTTCTTT; CDR3 protein: CASRDRDITEAFF
clone size: -; D gene: TRBD2; V gene: TRBV19; J gene: TRBJ2-7; CDR3 DNA: TGTGCCAGTAGTATAGACCGGACTAGCGGCACCTACGAGCAGTACTTC; CDR3 protein: CASSIDRTSGTYEQYF
clone size: -; D gene: TRBD1; V gene: TRBV6-5; J gene: TRBJ1-5; CDR3 DNA: TGTGCCAGCAGTTCAGGGGGCTTGAGATCTAAGCAGCCCCAGCATTTT; CDR3 protein: CASSSGGLRSKQPQHF
clone size: -; D gene: -; V gene: TRBV20-1; J gene: TRBJ2-6; CDR3 DNA: TGCAGTGCTAGTCCCTTGGACAGAGCCTCTGGGGCCAACGTCCTGACTTTC; CDR3 protein: CSASPLDRASGANVLTF
clone size: once; D gene: -; V gene: TRBV25-1; J gene: TRBJ2-5; CDR3 DNA: TGTGCCAGCAGCGCAGGGACACTGAAACAAGAGACCCAGTACTTC; CDR3 protein: CASSAGTLKQETQYF